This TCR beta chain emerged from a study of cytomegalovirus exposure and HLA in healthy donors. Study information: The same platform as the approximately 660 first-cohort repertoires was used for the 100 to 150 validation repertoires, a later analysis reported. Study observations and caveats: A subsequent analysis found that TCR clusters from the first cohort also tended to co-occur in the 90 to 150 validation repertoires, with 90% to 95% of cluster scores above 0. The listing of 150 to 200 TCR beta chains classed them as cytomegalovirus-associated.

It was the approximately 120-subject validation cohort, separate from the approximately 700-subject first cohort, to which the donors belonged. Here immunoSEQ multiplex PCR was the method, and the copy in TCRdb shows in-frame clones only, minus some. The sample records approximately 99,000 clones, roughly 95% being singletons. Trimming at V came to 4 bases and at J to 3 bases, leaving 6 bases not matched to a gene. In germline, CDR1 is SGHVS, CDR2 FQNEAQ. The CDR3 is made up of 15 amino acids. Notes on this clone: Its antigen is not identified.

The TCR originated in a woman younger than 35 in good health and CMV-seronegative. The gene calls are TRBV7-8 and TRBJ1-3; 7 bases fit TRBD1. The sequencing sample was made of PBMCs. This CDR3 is CASSSDRVGGNTIYF. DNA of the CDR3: TGTGCCAGCAGCTCCGACAGGGTCGGTGGAAACACCATATATTTT.